The 9 T cell receptor beta chains reported below all come from one sample, sequenced in a study of blood T cells in healthy people across ages. Using a J-beta primer mix together with a sample-barcoded 5' primer, a second PCR was run for about 6 to 12 cycles. Each CDR3 protein is one row after TCRdb ran MiXCR on the 5' RACE reads. The sample holds 600,000 to 650,000 distinct CDR3 sequences, about 53% seen once. The sequenced material came from blood. Receptor source: a man aged 60-69 years in good health.

The CDR3 coding sequence is TGCGCCAGCAGCTTTGCCGAGGGAACGGGCGAGCAGTACTTC. It specifies CASSFAEGTGEQYF. The V call is TRBV5-1, the J call TRBJ2-7; the D gene is possibly TRBD2 (5 bases). Trimming removed 2 bases at V and 6 bases at J, with 15 bases between. Germline CDR1 and CDR2: SGHRS and YFSETQ. CDR3 size: 14 residues.

The chain is built from TRBV9 and TRBJ2-6, with D possibly TRBD2 on 5 matching bases. The V end lost 3 bases, the J end lost 5 bases, and 9 bases lay between the germline ends. This CDR3 region has 14 residues. Germline CDR1 reads SGDLS; CDR2 reads YYNGEE. CDR3 sequence: CASSAGNRANVLTF. CDR3 nucleotides: TGTGCCAGCAGCGCGGGGAACAGGGCCAACGTCCTGACTTTC.

This clonotype was seen at least ten times. The chain couples TRBV7-2 to TRBJ2-2; D uncertain. The germline V and J ends were trimmed by 5 bases and 7 bases, with 14 bases remaining between them. Germline CDR1 and CDR2: SGHTA and FQGNSA. The CDR3 is made up of 14 amino acids. The CDR3 region is CASSQARFVGELFF. CDR3 DNA sequence: TGTGCCAGCAGCCAGGCCCGGTTTGTCGGGGAGCTGTTTTTT.

This clonotype was detected a few times. For the CDR3, the DNA is TGCAGCGTTGAAGGAGACTCTGGGGCCAACGTCCTGACTTTC. This translates into CSVEGDSGANVLTF. The chain couples TRBV29-1 to TRBJ2-6, with D uncertain. Germline V gives CDR1 SQVTM, CDR2 ANQGSEA. There are 14 residues in the CDR3. V dropped 1 base and J dropped 0 bases, with 4 bases sitting between them.

J is TRBJ2-5 and V is TRBV20-1; D is undetermined. Trimming shortened V by 6 bases and J by 5 bases, and 16 bases separated the two germline ends. The germline CDR1 and CDR2 sequences are DFQATT and SNEGSKA (reference sequence). The CDR3 loop spans 13 amino acids. The CDR3 here is CSASGPTRETQYF. The CDR3 nucleotides are TGCAGTGCATCGGGCCCAACCAGGGAGACCCAGTACTTC.

The gene calls are TRBV6-6 and TRBJ1-5, with D tentatively TRBD1 (6 bases). Between the trimmed V and J ends, which lost 7 bases and 2 bases, there was a span of 12 bases. CDR3 length: 14 residues. CDR1 and CDR2 from the germline V gene are MNHNY and SVGAGI (reference sequence). The CDR3 sequence is CASNSRQGNQPQHF. Here the CDR3 DNA reads TGTGCCAGCAATTCACGACAGGGCAATCAGCCCCAGCATTTT.

The chain uses TRBV3-1 and TRBJ1-5; 7 bases match TRBD1. The CDR3 runs to 15 residues. Trimming removed 1 base from V and 5 bases from J; junction bases left unmatched: 5. Germline loops: CDR1 LGHDT, CDR2 YNNKEL (reference sequence). CDR3 bases: TGTGCCAGCAGCCAAGGACAGGGAGAACATCAGCCCCAGCATTTT. Translation: CASSQGQGEHQPQHF.

Here the CDR3 reads CSVSRHNEQFF. Written as DNA, the CDR3 is TGCAGTGTAAGCCGACACAATGAGCAGTTCTTC. The chain recombines TRBV20-1 with TRBJ2-1, with D uncertain. Trimming removed 7 bases from V and 5 bases from J, with 9 bases in between. The CDR3 spans 11 residues. In germline, CDR1 is DFQATT, CDR2 SNEGSKA (reference sequence).

This chain uses TRBV29-1 with TRBJ2-7, with TRBD1 matching 7 bases. Germline CDR1 and CDR2: SQVTM and ANQGSEA. Unmatched junction bases numbered 14, after V lost 7 bases and J lost 5 bases. This CDR3 spans 14 amino acids. The CDR3 nucleotides are TGCAGCGGCAAAGGGGGCACAGGGAGCGACGAGCAGTACTTC. This gives the protein CSGKGGTGSDEQYF.